What follows describes a single T cell receptor (beta chain). This sample stems from a study of T cells after yellow fever vaccination. Per the germline V gene, CDR1 is LNHDA and CDR2 is SQIVND (reference sequence). The CDR3 totals 12 residues. Trimming pared 5 bases from V and 4 bases from J, leaving 6 bases between. TCRdb re-called the 5' RACE reads with MiXCR, one entry per CDR3 protein. The sample has 150,000 to 200,000 distinct CDR3 sequences, about a tenth seen once; the top ten hold approximately 35%. The sequence was collected from a man aged 18 to 35 who received the YFV17D yellow fever vaccine. V and J are TRBV19 and TRBJ1-5; D gene unclear. The sample here was CD8+ T cells sorted from PBMCs, taken 45 days after the yellow fever booster vaccination. The CDR3 is CASSSPNQPQHF. The CDR3 DNA sequence: TGTGCCAGTAGTTCCCCGAATCAGCCCCAGCATTTT. Filled out from reference TRBV19 and TRBJ1-5, the complete variable domain reads DGGITQSPKYLFRKEGQNVTLSCEQNLNHDAMYWYRQDPGQGLRLIYYSQIVNDFQKGDIAEGYSVSREKKESFPLTVTSAQKNPTAFYLCASSSPNQPQHFGDGTRLSIL.